A selection of T cell receptor beta chains follows, all from one sample in a study of T cells in Graves' hyperthyroidism and ophthalmopathy. TCRdb recomputed calls from the multiplex PCR reads with MiXCR, one row per CDR3 protein. The top ten clones hold 15% to 20% of a sample with 400,000 to 550,000 distinct CDR3 sequences, roughly 14% of them seen once. The sample consisted of blood. Source of these receptors: a woman aged 18-30 years with Graves' hyperthyroidism. The CDR3 runs from the conserved cysteine through the conserved F or W. D genes are given only for firm matches. Rows may omit the clone size; those that give it use once, few, many or a size class.

>TRBJ1-1|TRBD1|many|TRBV7-3
TGTGCCAGCAGCCCGGACAGGTTCACTGAAGCTTTCTTT
CASSPDRFTEAFF
>TRBJ1-4|.|many|TRBV14
TGTGCCAGCAGCCCTTCGGGAGAGGAAAAACTGTTTTTT
CASSPSGEEKLFF
>TRBJ2-7|TRBD2|many|TRBV7-7
TGTGCTAGCAGCCCAGTGGCCCCCAACACGGGAGGAGAGCAGTACTTC
CASSPVAPNTGGEQYF
>TRBJ2-1|TRBD2|many|TRBV12-3/TRBV12-4
TGTGCCAGCAGTTCGAGCGGGAGCGCGGGTGAGCAGTTCTTC
CASSSSGSAGEQFF
>TRBJ1-5|.|many|TRBV3-1
TGTGCCAGCAGCCAAGGGTCTAACCGGCCCAATCAGCCCCAGCATTTT
CASSQGSNRPNQPQHF
>TRBJ1-2|TRBD1|few|TRBV20-1
TGCAGTGCTAGAGTCAGGGACAGGGGAAGGTCGGACTATGGCTACACCTTC
CSARVRDRGRSDYGYTF
>TRBJ2-7|.|.|TRBV5-6
TGTGCCAGCAGCTTGGGACTAGGGGTAAACGAGCAGTACTTC
CASSLGLGVNEQYF
>TRBJ1-2|TRBD1|many|TRBV5-1
TGCGCCAGCAGCTTGGTAGAACAGGGGGCGCAGTATGGCTACACCTTC
CASSLVEQGAQYGYTF
>TRBJ1-1|.|.|TRBV6-1
TGTGCCAGCAGTGATGACCCAGGACAGACCTTTGAAGCTTTCTTT
CASSDDPGQTFEAFF
>TRBJ1-1|.|.|TRBV18
TGTGCCAGCTCACCTGACAGGAGCACTGAAGATTTCTTT
CASSPDRSTEDFF
>TRBJ1-5|TRBD1|.|TRBV4-1
TGCGCCAGCAGCCAAGGCACTAGACAGGGGGGGAATCAGCCCCAGCATTTT
CASSQGTRQGGNQPQHF
>TRBJ1-1|TRBD1|.|TRBV2
TGTGCCAGCCCCGGGGGACAGGGGGCTCGTACTGAAGCTCTCTTT
CASPGGQGARTEALF
>TRBJ2-3|TRBD1|.|TRBV13
TGTGCCAGCAGCCCCGGGACAGGGGCAAGAACAGATACGCAGTATTTT
CASSPGTGARTDTQYF
>TRBJ1-3|TRBD1|few|TRBV10-3
TGTGCCATCAGTGCCCCAGGGACAGGGGAAAACACCATATATTTT
CAISAPGTGENTIYF
>TRBJ1-1|.|many|TRBV29-1
TGCAGCGGAGTCCCGGCGGCAGACACTGAAGCTTTCTTT
CSGVPAADTEAFF
>TRBJ1-1|.|many|TRBV12-5
TGTGCTAGTGGTTTGCCTCACTTCACAGGGTTCACTGAAGCTTTCTTT
CASGLPHFTGFTEAFF
>TRBJ2-3|.|many|TRBV12-3/TRBV12-4
TGTGCCAGCAGTGCCCTCATCACGGATACGCAGTATTTT
CASSALITDTQYF
>TRBJ2-1|TRBD2|.|TRBV11-2
TGTGCCAGCAGCTTTCGCGGGAGGGTCGGGGATGAGCAGTTCTTC
CASSFRGRVGDEQFF
>TRBJ2-1|TRBD2|many|TRBV20-1
TGCAGTGCTAGGGGTAGGGAGGGTAGGATCGATGAGCAGTTCTTC
CSARGREGRIDEQFF
>TRBJ1-2|.|few|TRBV29-1
TGCAGCGCTGCCGGGGAATATGGCTACACCTTC
CSAAGEYGYTF